This T cell receptor beta chain was documented in a study of cytomegalovirus exposure and HLA in healthy donors. Findings and caveats of the study: Fewer N-insertions (relative to the roughly 670-donor mean) were reportedly seen in an Asian-associated ancestry cluster in a later analysis. V- and J-gene trimming in TCR beta was tied to a missense DCLRE1C variant by an analysis performed later.

The CDR3 runs to 17 residues. The germline V gene encodes CDR1 MDHEN and CDR2 SYDVKM. Trimming cost V 3 bases and J 0 bases; bases outside gene matches: 5. Healthy bone marrow donors made up the donor group. As to this clone: Its antigen is unknown.

PCR was performed using 60 Vbeta and 13 Jbeta primers. The method was immunoSEQ multiplex PCR; TCRdb's version includes in-frame clones alone and lacks a portion of them. The sample contains approximately 110,000 clones, 10% to 15% of which appear only once. This clonotype originated in a man aged 40-49 years in good health and CMV-seropositive. The specimen was PBMCs. V usage is TRBV28 and J usage is TRBJ2-2; TRBD2 agrees at 9 bases. The CDR3 DNA reads TGTGCCAGCAGTTTTTTACTAGCGGGTACGAACACCGGGGAGCTGTTTTTT. Translated, it gives CASSFLLAGTNTGELFF.